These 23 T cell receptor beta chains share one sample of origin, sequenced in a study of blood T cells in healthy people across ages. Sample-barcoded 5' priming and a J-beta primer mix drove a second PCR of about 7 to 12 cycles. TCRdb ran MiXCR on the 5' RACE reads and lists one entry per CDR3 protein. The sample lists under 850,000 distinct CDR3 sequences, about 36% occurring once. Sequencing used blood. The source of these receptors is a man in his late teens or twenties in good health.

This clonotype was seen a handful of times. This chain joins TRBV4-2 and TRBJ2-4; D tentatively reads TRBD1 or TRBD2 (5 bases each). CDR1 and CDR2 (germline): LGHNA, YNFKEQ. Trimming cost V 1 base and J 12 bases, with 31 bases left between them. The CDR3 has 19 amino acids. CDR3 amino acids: CASSQAPGSFGTPFPPQYF. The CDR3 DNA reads TGTGCCAGCAGCCAAGCCCCCGGCTCATTCGGGACCCCTTTTCCCCCTCAGTACTTC.

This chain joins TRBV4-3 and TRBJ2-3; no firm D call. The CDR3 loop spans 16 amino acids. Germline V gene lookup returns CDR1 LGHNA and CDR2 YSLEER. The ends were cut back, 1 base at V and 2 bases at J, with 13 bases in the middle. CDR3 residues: CASSQVQNDLTDTQYF. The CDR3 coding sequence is TGCGCCAGCAGCCAAGTCCAGAACGATCTCACAGATACGCAGTATTTT.

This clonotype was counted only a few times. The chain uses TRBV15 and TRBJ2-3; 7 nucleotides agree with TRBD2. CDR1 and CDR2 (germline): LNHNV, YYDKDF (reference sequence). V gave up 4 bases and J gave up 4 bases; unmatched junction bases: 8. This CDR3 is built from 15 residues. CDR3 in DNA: TGTGCCACCAGCACCCGGACTAGAACGGCAGATACGCAGTATTTT. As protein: CATSTRTRTADTQYF.

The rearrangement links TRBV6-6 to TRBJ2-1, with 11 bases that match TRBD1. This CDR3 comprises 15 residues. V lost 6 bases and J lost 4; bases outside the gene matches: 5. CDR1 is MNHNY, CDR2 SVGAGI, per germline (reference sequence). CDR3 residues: CASRPGQGGYNEQFF. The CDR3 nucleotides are TGTGCCAGCAGGCCGGGACAGGGGGGATACAATGAGCAGTTCTTC.

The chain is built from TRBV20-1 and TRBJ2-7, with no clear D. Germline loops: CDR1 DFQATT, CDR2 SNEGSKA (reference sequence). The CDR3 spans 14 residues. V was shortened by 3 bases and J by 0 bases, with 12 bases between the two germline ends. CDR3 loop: CSARLAGGSYEQYF. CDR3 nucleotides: TGCAGTGCTAGGCTGGCAGGCGGCTCCTACGAGCAGTACTTC.

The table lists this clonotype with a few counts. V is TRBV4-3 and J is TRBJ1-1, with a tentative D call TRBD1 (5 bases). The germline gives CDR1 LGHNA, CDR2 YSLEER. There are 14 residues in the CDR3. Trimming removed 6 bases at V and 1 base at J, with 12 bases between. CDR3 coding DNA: TGCGCCAGCAGTGGAGACACAGGGAACACTGAAGCTTTCTTT. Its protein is CASSGDTGNTEAFF.

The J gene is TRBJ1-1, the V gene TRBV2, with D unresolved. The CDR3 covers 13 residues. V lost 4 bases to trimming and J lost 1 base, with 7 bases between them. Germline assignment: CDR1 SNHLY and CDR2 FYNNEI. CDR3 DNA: TGTGCCAGCAGTGCCCTCAGGAACACTGAAGCTTTCTTT. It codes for CASSALRNTEAFF.

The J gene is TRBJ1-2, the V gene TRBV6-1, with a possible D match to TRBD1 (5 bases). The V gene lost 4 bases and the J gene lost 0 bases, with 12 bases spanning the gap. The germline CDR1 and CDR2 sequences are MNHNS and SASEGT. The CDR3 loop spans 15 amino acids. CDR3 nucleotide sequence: TGTGCCAGCAGTGGAACAGGAGAGACTAACTATGGCTACACCTTC. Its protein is CASSGTGETNYGYTF.

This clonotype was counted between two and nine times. This chain's CDR3 is CASSAEKAPQETQYF. CDR3 DNA: TGTGCCAGCAGCGCAGAGAAGGCCCCACAAGAGACCCAGTACTTC. The gene calls are TRBV5-6 and TRBJ2-5, with unresolved D. CDR1 and CDR2 (germline): SGHDT, YYEEEE. This CDR3 has 15 residues. V lost 4 bases and J lost 2, with 15 bases in between.

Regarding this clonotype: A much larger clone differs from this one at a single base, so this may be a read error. The CDR3 loop is CASSKGSGQFNEQYF. The DNA for the CDR3 is TGTGCCAGCAGTAAGGGGTCGGGACAGTTCAATGAGCAGTACTTC. The chain combines TRBV21-1 with TRBJ2-7; TRBD1, as called in the table, went unchecked against the DNA. TRBV21-1 is assigned pseudogene status. This CDR3 has 15 residues.

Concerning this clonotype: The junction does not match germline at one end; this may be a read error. The CDR3 sequence: CASSLERPNEELFF. The CDR3 DNA is TGCGCCAGCAGCTTGGAACGCCCTAATGAAGAACTGTTTTTT. V gene TRBV5-1 combines with J gene TRBJ1-4; D is ambiguous. From germline, CDR1 is SGHRS and CDR2 YFSETQ. The CDR3 sequence is 14 residues long.

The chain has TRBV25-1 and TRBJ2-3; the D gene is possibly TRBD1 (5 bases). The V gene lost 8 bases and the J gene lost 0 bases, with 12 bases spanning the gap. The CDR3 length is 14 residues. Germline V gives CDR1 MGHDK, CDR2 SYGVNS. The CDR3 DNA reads TGTGCCAGCGCGACAGCGTTGAGCACAGATACGCAGTATTTT. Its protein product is CASATALSTDTQYF.

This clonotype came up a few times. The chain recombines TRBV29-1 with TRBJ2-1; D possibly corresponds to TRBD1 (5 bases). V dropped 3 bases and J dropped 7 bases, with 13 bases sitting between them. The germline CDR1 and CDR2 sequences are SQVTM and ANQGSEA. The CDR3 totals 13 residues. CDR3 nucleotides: TGCAGCGTTGATGGGGCAAATAGAAATGAGCAGTTCTTC. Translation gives CSVDGANRNEQFF.

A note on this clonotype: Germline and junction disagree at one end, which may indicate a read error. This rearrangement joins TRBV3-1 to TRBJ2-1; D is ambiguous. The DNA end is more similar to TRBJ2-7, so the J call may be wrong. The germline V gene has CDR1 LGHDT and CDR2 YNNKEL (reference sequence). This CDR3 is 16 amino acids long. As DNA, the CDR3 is TGTGCCGGCAGCCAAGACCAGGATACGTTATACAATGAGCAGTACTTC. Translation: CAGSQDQDTLYNEQYF.

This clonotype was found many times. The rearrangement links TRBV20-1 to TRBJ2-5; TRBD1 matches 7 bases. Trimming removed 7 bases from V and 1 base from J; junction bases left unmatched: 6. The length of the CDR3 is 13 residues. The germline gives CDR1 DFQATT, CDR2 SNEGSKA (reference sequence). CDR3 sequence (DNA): TGCAGTGGGTCGGGACAGATCCAAGAGACCCAGTACTTC. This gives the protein CSGSGQIQETQYF.

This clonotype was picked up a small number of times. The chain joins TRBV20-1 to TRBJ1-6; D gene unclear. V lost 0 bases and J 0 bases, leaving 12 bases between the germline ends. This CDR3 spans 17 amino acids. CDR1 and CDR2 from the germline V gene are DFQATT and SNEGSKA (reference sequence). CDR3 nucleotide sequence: TGCAGTGCTAGAGATTGGGAGGAGAGCTCCTATAATTCACCCCTCCACTTT. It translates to CSARDWEESSYNSPLHF.

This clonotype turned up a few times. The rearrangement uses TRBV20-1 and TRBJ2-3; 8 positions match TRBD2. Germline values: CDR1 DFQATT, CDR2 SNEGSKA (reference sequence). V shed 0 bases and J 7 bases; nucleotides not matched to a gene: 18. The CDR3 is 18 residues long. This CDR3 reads CSARDLHRTTGGPYTQYF. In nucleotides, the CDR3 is TGCAGTGCTAGAGATCTCCACCGAACGACGGGGGGGCCTTATACGCAGTATTTT.

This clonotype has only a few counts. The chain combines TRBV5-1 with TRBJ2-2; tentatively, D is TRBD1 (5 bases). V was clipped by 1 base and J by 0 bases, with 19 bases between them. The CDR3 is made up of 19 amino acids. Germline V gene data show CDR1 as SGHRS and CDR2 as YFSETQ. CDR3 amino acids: CASSLKVTALNSNTGELFF. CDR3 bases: TGCGCCAGCAGCTTGAAGGTGACAGCGCTTAACTCGAACACCGGGGAGCTGTTTTTT.

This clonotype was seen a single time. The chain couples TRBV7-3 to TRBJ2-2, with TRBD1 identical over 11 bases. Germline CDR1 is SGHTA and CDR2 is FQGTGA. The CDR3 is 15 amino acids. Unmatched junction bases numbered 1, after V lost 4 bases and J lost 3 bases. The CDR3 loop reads CASSWGQGDTGELFF. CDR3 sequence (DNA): TGTGCCAGCAGCTGGGGACAGGGGGACACCGGGGAGCTGTTTTTT.

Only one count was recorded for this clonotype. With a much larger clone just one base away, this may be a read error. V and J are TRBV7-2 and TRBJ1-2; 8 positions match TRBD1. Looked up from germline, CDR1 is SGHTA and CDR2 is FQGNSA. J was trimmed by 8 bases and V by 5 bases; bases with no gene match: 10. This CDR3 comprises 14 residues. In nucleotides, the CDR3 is TGTGCCAGCAGCCCGGTACAGGGGGTTTTAGGCTACACCTTC. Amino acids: CASSPVQGVLGYTF.

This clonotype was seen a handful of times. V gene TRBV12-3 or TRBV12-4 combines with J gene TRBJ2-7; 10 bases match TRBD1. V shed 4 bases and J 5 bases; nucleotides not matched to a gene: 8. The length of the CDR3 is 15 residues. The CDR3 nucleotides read TGTGCCAGCAGTTGTGAGGGACAGGGGAGACACGAGCAGTACTTC. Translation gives CASSCEGQGRHEQYF.

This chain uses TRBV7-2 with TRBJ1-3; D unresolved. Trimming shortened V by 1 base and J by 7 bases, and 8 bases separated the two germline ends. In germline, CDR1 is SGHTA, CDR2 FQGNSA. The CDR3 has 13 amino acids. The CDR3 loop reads CASSLEAPNTIYF. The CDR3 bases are TGTGCCAGCAGCTTAGAGGCACCGAACACCATATATTTT. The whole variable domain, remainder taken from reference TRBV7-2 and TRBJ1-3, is GAGVSQSPSNKVTEKGKDVELRCDPISGHTALYWYRQSLGQGLEFLIYFQGNSAPDKSGLPSDRFSAERTGGSVSTLTIQRTQQEDSAVYLCASSLEAPNTIYFGEGSWLTVV.

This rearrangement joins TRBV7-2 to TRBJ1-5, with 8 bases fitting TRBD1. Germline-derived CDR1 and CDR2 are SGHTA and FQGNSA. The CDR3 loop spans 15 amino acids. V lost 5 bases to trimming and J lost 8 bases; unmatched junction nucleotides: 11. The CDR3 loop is CASSLRGQGAEPQHF. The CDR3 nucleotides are TGTGCCAGCAGCCTCCGCGGGCAGGGGGCAGAGCCCCAGCATTTT.